The source of this T cell receptor (beta chain) is a study of human CD8 memory T cell subsets. Findings of the study overall: Overlapping only minimally, the repertoires of stem-like memory and precursor exhausted T cells were largely separate from each other.

Scientists made TCR beta libraries using UMI-labeled 5' RACE. Each CDR3 protein gets one entry in TCRdb, which reprocessed the 5' RACE reads and gives no DNA. This table holds about 5,500 distinct CDR3 sequences. CDR1 SQVTM and CDR2 ANQGSEA come from the germline V gene. This CDR3 region has 13 residues. About this clonotype: Its antigen remains unknown.

The chain couples TRBV29-1 to TRBJ1-6; TCRdb's D call, TRBD1, is unchecked because there is no DNA. This sequence was found in a human donor in good health. Sequencing was performed on CD8+ T cells from PBMCs. The CDR3 spells CSVIDRDNSPLHF.